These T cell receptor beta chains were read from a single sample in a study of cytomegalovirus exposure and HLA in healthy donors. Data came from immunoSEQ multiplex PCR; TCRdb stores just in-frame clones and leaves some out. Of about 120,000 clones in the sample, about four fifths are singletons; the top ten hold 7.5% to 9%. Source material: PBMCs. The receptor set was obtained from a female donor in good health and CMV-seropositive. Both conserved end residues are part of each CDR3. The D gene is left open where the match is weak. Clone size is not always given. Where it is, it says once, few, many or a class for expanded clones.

CASSPNRGATEAFF	TGTGCCAGCTCACCTAACCGGGGGGCTACTGAAGCTTTCTTT	.	TRBV18	TRBJ1-1	.
CASSLDSSQPQHF	TGCGCCAGCAGCCTGGACAGTTCTCAGCCCCAGCATTTT	.	TRBV5-1	TRBJ1-5	.
CASRLTGYMNTEAFF	TGTGCCAGCAGACTCACAGGGTACATGAACACTGAAGCTTTCTTT	.	TRBV7-2	TRBJ1-1	.
CASSPLVGRDEQYF	TGTGCCAGCAGCCCCCTCGTAGGGAGGGACGAGCAGTACTTC	.	TRBV11-2	TRBJ2-7	TRBD2
CASGGRGGYTF	TGTGCCAGCGGGGGGAGGGGGGGCTACACCTTC	few	TRBV6-5	TRBJ1-2	.
CATSRGQGAGNTIYF	TGTGCCACCAGCAGAGGCCAGGGGGCCGGAAACACCATATATTTT	.	TRBV15	TRBJ1-3	TRBD1
CASSQPAGGNGYTF	TGTGCCAGCAGCCAACCGGCAGGGGGTAATGGCTACACCTTC	.	TRBV25-1	TRBJ1-2	TRBD1
CASSWPGQGTGELFF	TGTGCCAGCAGTTGGCCGGGACAGGGGACCGGGGAGCTGTTTTTT	.	TRBV6-5	TRBJ2-2	TRBD1
CASSAIVTGSSYNSPLHF	TGTGCCAGCAGTGCCATTGTTACAGGGAGCTCCTATAATTCACCCCTCCACTTT	.	TRBV6-1	TRBJ1-6	.
CASSARTGMIGELFF	TGTGCCAGCAGCGCTCGGACAGGGATGATCGGGGAGCTGTTTTTT	.	TRBV5-8	TRBJ2-2	TRBD1
CASSIPTENIQYF	TGTGCCAGCAGCATCCCCACAGAAAACATTCAGTACTTC	few	TRBV5-6	TRBJ2-4	.
CASRDDRGEQPQHF	TGTGCCAGCAGAGACGACAGGGGGGAACAGCCCCAGCATTTT	few	TRBV2	TRBJ1-5	TRBD1
CASGPRTPTGNLTFGYTF	TGCGCCAGCGGACCAAGGACCCCGACAGGGAATCTTACGTTTGGCTACACCTTC	.	TRBV5-1	TRBJ1-2	TRBD1
CASSLSLAGLTDTQYF	TGTGCCAGCAGCTTATCCCTAGCGGGGCTCACAGATACGCAGTATTTT	.	TRBV7-3	TRBJ2-3	TRBD2
CASSLGQGWAEAFF	TGTGCCAGCAGTTTGGGGCAGGGGTGGGCTGAAGCTTTCTTT	.	TRBV28	TRBJ1-1	.
CASSPLGALVTEAFF	TGTGCCAGCAGCCCACTTGGGGCACTGGTCACTGAAGCTTTCTTT	.	TRBV11-2	TRBJ1-1	.
CASSLRQGPGELFF	TGTGCCAGCAGCTTACGACAGGGCCCCGGGGAGCTGTTTTTT	.	TRBV7-3	TRBJ2-2	TRBD1
CASSLGTVTDTQYF	TGCGCCAGCAGCTTGGGAACGGTCACAGATACGCAGTATTTT	.	TRBV5-1	TRBJ2-3	.
CASSLGRSGMTEAFF	TGTGCCAGCAGCTTGGGGAGGTCGGGAATGACTGAAGCTTTCTTT	.	TRBV5-4	TRBJ1-1	.
CSADTTDTQYF	TGCAGTGCTGACACCACAGATACGCAGTATTTT	.	TRBV20-1	TRBJ2-3	.
CATALPPAYEQYF	TGTGCCACCGCCCTGCCCCCAGCCTACGAGCAGTACTTC	.	TRBV27	TRBJ2-7	.
CAWSPTTNEKLFF	TGTGCCTGGAGCCCCACAACTAATGAAAAACTGTTTTTT	.	TRBV30	TRBJ1-4	.
CASRSIAGRLQETQYF	TGCGCCAGCAGATCCATAGCGGGACGCCTCCAAGAGACCCAGTACTTC	.	TRBV10-1	TRBJ2-5	TRBD2